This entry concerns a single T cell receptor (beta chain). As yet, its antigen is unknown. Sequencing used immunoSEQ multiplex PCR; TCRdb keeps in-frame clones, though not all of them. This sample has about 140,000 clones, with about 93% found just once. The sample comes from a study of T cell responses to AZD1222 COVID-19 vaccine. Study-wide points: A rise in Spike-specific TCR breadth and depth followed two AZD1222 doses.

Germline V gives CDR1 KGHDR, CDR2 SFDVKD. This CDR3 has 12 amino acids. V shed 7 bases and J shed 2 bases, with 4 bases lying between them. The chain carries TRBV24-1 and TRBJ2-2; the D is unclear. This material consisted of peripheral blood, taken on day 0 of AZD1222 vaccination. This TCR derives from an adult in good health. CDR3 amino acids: CATRSNTGELFF. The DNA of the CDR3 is TGTGCCACCAGATCCAACACCGGGGAGCTGTTTTTT.